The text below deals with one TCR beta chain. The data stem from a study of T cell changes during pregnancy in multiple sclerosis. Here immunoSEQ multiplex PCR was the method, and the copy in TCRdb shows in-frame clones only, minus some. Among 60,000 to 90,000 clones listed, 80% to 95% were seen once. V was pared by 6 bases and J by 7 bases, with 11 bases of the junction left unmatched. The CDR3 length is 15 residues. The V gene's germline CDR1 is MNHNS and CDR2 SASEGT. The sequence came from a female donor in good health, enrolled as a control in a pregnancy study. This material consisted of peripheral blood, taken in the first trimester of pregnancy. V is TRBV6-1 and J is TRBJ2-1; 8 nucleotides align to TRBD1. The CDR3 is CASSRRTGSGNEQFF. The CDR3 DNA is TGTGCCAGCAGCCGCAGGACAGGGAGTGGGAATGAGCAGTTCTTC.